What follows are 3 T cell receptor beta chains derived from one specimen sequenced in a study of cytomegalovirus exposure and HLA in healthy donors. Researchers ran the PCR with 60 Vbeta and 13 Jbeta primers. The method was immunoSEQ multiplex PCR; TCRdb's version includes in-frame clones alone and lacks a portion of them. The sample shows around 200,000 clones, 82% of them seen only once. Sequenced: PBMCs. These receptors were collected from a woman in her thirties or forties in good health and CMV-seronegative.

CDR3 DNA sequence: TGTGCCAGCAACCGGGACAGAGACTATGGCTACACCTTC. Translating gives CASNRDRDYGYTF. V usage is TRBV9 and J usage is TRBJ1-2, with TRBD1 matching 7 bases. Germline trimming cut 6 bases from V and 3 bases from J; bases unmatched to any gene: 5. The V gene's germline CDR1 is SGDLS and CDR2 YYNGEE. This CDR3 region has 13 residues. The whole variable domain, remainder taken from reference TRBV9 and TRBJ1-2, is DSGVTQTPKHLITATGQRVTLRCSPRSGDLSVYWYQQSLDQGLQFLIQYYNGEERAKGNILERFSAQQFPDLHSELNLSSLELGDSALYFCASNRDRDYGYTFGSGTRLTVV.

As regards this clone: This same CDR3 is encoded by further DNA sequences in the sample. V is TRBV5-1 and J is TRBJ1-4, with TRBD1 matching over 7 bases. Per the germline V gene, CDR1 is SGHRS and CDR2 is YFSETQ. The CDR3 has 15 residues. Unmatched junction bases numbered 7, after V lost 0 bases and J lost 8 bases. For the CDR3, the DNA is TGCGCCAGCAGCTTGGGGCAGGGGGATTTCGAAAAACTGTTTTTT. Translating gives CASSLGQGDFEKLFF.

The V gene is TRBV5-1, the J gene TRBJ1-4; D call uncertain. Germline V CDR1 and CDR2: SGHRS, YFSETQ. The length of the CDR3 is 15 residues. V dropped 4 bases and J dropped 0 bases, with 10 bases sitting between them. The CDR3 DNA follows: TGCGCCAGCAGCCTAGGCCTAGCAACTAATGAAAAACTGTTTTTT. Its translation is CASSLGLATNEKLFF.